This section outlines one TCR beta chain sequence together with its context. Its antigen is not identified. cDNA synthesis was performed in eight separate reactions for each sample. No DNA is given; TCRdb re-called the 5' RACE reads and lists each CDR3 protein once. The sample features about 160,000 distinct CDR3 sequences, with approximately 2.4% in its top ten. This entry is derived from a study of monozygotic twins with inflammatory bowel disease. Study observations and caveats: Especially with disease activity, IBD patients shared fewer clonotypes with others than healthy twins did.

The CDR3 is 14 residues long. The germline CDR1 and CDR2 sequences are DFQATT and SNEGSKA (reference sequence). Sequenced input: blood. This sequence was found in a human donor with ulcerative colitis or Crohn's disease, or a healthy co-twin of an affected twin (not recorded which). The rearrangement joins TRBV20-1 to TRBJ1-1. CDR3 in amino acids: CSARDQGRWTEAFF.